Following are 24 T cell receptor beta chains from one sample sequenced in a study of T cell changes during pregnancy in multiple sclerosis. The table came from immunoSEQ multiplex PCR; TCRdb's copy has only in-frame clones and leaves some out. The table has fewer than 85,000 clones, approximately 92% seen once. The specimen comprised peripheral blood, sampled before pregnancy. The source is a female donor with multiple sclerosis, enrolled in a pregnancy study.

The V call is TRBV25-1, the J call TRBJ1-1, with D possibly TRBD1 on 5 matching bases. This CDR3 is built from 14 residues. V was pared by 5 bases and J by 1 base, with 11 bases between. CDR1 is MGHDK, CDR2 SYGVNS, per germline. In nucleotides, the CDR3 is TGTGCCAGCAGTCCCCGACAGAGGAACACTGAAGCTTTCTTT. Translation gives CASSPRQRNTEAFF. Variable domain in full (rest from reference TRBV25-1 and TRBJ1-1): EADIYQTPRYLVIGTGKKITLECSQTMGHDKMYWYQQDPGMELHLIHYSYGVNSTEKGDLSSESTVSRIRTEHFPLTLESARPSHTSQYLCASSPRQRNTEAFFGQGTRLTVV.

CDR3 sequence reads: CASSPGYTIYF. CDR3 nucleotides: TGTGCCAGCAGCCCCGGGTACACCATATATTTT. The chain has TRBV28 and TRBJ1-3; no clear D. The germline CDR1 and CDR2 sequences are MDHEN and SYDVKM. Trimming shortened V by 6 bases and J by 8 bases, and 8 bases separated the two germline ends. This CDR3 comprises 11 residues.

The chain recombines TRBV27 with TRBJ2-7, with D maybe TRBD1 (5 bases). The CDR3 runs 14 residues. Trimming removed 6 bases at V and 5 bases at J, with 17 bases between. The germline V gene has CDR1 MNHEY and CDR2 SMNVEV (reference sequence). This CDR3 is CASSLLGVFDEQYF. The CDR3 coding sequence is TGTGCCAGCAGCTTGTTAGGGGTTTTCGACGAGCAGTACTTC.

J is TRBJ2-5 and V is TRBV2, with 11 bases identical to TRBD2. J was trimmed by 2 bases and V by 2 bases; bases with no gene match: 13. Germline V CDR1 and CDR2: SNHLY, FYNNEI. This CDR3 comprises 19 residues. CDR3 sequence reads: CASSESGTSGGIGQETQYF. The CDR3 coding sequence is TGTGCCAGCAGTGAATCGGGGACTAGCGGAGGAATAGGTCAAGAGACCCAGTACTTC.

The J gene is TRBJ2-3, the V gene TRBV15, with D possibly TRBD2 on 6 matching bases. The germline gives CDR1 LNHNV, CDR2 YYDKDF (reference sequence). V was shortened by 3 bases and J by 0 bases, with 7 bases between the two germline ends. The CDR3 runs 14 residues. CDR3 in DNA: TGTGCCACCAGCAGGGGGACTAGCACAGATACGCAGTATTTT. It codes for CATSRGTSTDTQYF.

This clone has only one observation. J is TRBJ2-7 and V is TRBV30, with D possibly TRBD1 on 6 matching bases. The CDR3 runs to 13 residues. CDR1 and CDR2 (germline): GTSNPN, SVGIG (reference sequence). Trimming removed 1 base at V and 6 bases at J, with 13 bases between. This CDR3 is CAWSGQGLGEQYF. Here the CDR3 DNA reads TGTGCCTGGAGTGGGCAGGGGCTCGGCGAGCAGTACTTC.

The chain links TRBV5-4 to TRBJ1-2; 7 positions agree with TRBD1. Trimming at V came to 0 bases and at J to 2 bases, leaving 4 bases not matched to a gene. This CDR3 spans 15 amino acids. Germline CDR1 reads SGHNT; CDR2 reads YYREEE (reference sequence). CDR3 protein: CASSLGTGANYGYTF. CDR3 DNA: TGTGCCAGCAGCTTGGGCACAGGGGCAAACTATGGCTACACCTTC.

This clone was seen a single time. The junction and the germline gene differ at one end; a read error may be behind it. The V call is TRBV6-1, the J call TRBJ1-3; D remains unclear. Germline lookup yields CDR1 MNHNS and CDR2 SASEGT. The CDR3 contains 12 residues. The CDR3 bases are TGTGCCAGCAGTGAAGTGAAAGGGAGCGAGAATTTT. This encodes CASSEVKGSENF.

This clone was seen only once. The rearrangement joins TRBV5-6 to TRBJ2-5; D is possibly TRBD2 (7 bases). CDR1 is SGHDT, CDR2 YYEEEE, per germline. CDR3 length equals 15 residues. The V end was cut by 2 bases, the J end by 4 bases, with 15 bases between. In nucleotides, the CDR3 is TGTGCCAGCAGCTTCATCCTCGGGGGGCGAGAGACCCAGTACTTC. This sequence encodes CASSFILGGRETQYF.

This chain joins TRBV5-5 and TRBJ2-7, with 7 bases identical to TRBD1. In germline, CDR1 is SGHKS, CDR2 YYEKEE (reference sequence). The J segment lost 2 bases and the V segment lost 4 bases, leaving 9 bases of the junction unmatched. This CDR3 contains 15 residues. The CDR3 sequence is CASSPPPDRTYEQYF. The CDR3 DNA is TGTGCCAGCAGCCCTCCCCCGGACAGGACCTACGAGCAGTACTTC.

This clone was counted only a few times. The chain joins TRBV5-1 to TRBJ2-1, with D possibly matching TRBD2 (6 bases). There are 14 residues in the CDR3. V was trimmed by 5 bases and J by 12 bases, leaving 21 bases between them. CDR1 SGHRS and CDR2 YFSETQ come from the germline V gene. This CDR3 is CASSTVSIARGQFF. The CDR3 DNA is TGCGCCAGCAGTACAGTCTCCATAGCGCGGGGGCAGTTCTTC.

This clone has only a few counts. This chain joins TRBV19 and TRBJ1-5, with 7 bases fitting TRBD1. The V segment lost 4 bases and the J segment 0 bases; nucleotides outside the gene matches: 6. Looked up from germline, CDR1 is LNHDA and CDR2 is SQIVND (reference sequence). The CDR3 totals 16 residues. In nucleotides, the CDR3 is TGTGCCAGTAGTACCAGGGGGGTGAATAGCAATCAGCCCCAGCATTTT. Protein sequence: CASSTRGVNSNQPQHF.

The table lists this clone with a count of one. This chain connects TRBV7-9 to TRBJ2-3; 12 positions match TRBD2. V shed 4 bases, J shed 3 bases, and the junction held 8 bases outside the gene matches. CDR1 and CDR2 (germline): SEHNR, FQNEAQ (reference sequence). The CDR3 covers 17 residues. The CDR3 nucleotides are TGTGCCAGCAGCTCTCTTTCGACTAGCGGGAGTACAGATACGCAGTATTTT. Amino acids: CASSSLSTSGSTDTQYF.

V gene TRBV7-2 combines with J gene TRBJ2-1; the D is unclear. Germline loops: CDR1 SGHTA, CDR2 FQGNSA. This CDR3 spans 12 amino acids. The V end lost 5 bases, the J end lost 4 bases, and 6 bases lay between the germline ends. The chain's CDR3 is CASSLQYNEQFF. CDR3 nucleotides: TGTGCCAGCAGCCTACAGTACAATGAGCAGTTCTTC.

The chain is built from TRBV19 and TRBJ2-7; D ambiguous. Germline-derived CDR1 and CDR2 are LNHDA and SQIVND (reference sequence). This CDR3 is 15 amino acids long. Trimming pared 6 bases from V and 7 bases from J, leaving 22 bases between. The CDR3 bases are TGTGCCAGTAGGGAGAGGCCCTACTCCCAGAAGGAGCAGTACTTC. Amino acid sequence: CASRERPYSQKEQYF.

The CDR3 region has the DNA TGCGCCAGCAGCTCGGCCGGACTAGCGGGAGGGTTACACGGGGAGCTGTTTTTT. Protein product: CASSSAGLAGGLHGELFF. V usage is TRBV5-1 and J usage is TRBJ2-2; 15 bases align to TRBD2. In germline, CDR1 is SGHRS, CDR2 YFSETQ. J was trimmed by 7 bases and V by 3 bases; bases with no gene match: 10. The CDR3 totals 18 residues. Full variable domain (rest looked up from reference TRBV5-1 and TRBJ2-2): KAGVTQTPRYLIKTRGQQVTLSCSPISGHRSVSWYQQTPGQGLQFLFEYFSETQRNKGNFPGRFSGRQFSNSRSEMNVSTLELGDSALYLCASSSAGLAGGLHGELFFGEGSRLTVL.

The CDR3 DNA is TGTGCCCCTTGGGAGGAGCCCCAGCATTTT. It is translated as CAPWEEPQHF. The chain is built from TRBV27 and TRBJ1-5, with D uncertain. Germline assignment: CDR1 MNHEY and CDR2 SMNVEV (reference sequence). Between the trimmed V and J ends, which lost 11 bases and 8 bases, there was a span of 10 bases. This CDR3 is 10 amino acids long.

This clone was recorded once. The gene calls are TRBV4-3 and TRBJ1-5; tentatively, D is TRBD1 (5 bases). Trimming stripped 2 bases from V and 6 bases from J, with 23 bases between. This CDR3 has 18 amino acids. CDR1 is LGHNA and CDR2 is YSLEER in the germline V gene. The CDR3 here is CASSQNLEGPRAAQPQHF. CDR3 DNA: TGCGCCAGCAGCCAAAACCTCGAAGGGCCCAGGGCGGCTCAGCCCCAGCATTTT.

The CDR3 here is CATSRDPGQGSEQYF. In DNA form, the CDR3 reads TGTGCCACCAGCAGAGATCCGGGACAGGGGAGCGAGCAGTACTTC. The chain couples TRBV15 to TRBJ2-7, with 10 bases aligning to TRBD1. The CDR3 extends over 15 amino acids. V shed 0 bases and J 6 bases; nucleotides not matched to a gene: 5. Germline CDR1 is LNHNV and CDR2 is YYDKDF (reference sequence).

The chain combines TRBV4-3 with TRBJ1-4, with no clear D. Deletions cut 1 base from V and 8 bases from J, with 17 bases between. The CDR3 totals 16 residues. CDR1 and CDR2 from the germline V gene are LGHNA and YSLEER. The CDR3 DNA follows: TGCGCCAGCAGCCAAGGTTCCGGGGTCTCTTTCGAAAAACTGTTTTTT. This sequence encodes CASSQGSGVSFEKLFF.

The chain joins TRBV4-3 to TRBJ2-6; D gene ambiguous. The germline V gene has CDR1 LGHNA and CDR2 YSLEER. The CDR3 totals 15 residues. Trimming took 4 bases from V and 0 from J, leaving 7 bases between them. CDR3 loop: CASSRHLSGANVLTF. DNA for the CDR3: TGCGCCAGCAGCCGGCACCTCTCTGGGGCCAACGTCCTGACTTTC.

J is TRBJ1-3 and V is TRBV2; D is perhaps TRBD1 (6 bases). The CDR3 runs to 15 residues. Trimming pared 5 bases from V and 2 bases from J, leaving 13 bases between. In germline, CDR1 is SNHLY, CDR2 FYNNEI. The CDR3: CASSIPQGAGNTIYF. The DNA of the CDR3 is TGTGCCAGCAGTATACCACAGGGAGCTGGAAACACCATATATTTT.

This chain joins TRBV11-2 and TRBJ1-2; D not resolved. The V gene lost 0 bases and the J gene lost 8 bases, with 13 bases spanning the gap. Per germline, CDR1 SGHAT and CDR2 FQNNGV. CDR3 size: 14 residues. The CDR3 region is CASSLDLLSWGYTF. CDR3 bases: TGTGCCAGCAGCTTAGATCTTCTAAGTTGGGGCTACACCTTC.

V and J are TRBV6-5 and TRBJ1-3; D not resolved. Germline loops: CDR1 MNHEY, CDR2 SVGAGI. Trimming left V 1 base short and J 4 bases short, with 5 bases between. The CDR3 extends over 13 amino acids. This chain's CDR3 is CASSYYQGNTIYF. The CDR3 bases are TGTGCCAGCAGTTACTATCAGGGAAACACCATATATTTT.